This T cell receptor (beta chain) appears in the sequencing data of a study of blood T cell repertoires in COVID-19. Study-level background: Specimens from acute and convalescent COVID-19 originated in the United States, Italy and Spain. The cDNA or gDNA used as material had been derived from T cells, B-cell-depleted T cells, or PBMCs.

Authors' processing steps: Nucleated cell number was recorded as an estimate derived from reference gene primer amplification. TCRdb's table, derived via immunoSEQ multiplex PCR, lists solely in-frame clones and lacks some. V and J calls and clone size are copied from that table; D and trimming were computed from the DNA. This table has around 260,000 clones, 86% appearing once. There are 13 residues in the CDR3. With 7 bases removed from V and 3 bases from J, the gap between germline ends came to 10 bases. The germline V gene has CDR1 SNHLY and CDR2 FYNNEI. This chain links TRBV2 with TRBJ2-1, with D possibly TRBD2 on 5 matching bases. The TCR sequence derives from a woman aged 25 to 39 with active or convalescent COVID-19. The sequenced sample consisted of peripheral blood. The CDR3: CASMRDYYNEQFF. CDR3 DNA: TGTGCCAGCATGAGAGACTACTACAATGAGCAGTTCTTC.